What follows describes a single T cell receptor (beta chain). What it binds is not known. The study ran its PCR with 60 Vbeta and 13 Jbeta primers. Sequenced by immunoSEQ multiplex PCR; TCRdb stores in-frame clones only, minus some. The sample holds fewer than 150,000 clones, roughly 76% seen once. The data originate from a study of cytomegalovirus exposure and HLA in healthy donors. Study-level results: Diagnosis of cytomegalovirus status made by the classifier reportedly showed high specificity and sensitivity. Among TCR beta chains of equal frequency, HLA-associated ones were more clonally expanded in a later analysis. For presence/absence analyses, sequencing depth was assumed to be roughly uniform across donors. Being productive about 87% or about 30% of the time was typical of most TCR beta V segments in an earlier analysis.

This CDR3 contains 15 residues. Germline V gives CDR1 MNHNY, CDR2 SVGAGI (reference sequence). With V trimmed by 5 bases and J by 1 base, 3 bases remained unmatched. Sequencing was carried out using PBMCs. The TCR comes from a man younger than 35 in good health and CMV-seronegative. The genes are TRBV6-6 and TRBJ2-2; 8 bases agree with TRBD2. The CDR3 bases are TGTGCCAGCAGTCCTCGGGGGGGGAACACCGGGGAGCTGTTTTTT. Translated, it gives CASSPRGGNTGELFF.